These T cell receptor beta chains were read from a single sample in a study of CXCR3-negative and CXCR3-positive naive CD8 T cells. Each CDR3 protein gets one entry in TCRdb, which reprocessed the 5' RACE reads and gives no DNA. Recorded for this sample: tens of thousands of distinct CDR3 sequences. Sequencing input: naive CXCR3- CD8+ T cells from blood. The origin of the receptors is a human donor in good health. Some clones in this sample may be carry-over from other donors' samples. Each CDR3 is given with its conserved first and last residue.

v_call	j_call	cdr3_aa
TRBV7-9	TRBJ2-7	CASSSGTSGPYEQYF
TRBV21-1	TRBJ2-7	CASSNVTGQRLYEQYF
TRBV20-1	TRBJ2-3	CSARDLQSHTDTQYF
TRBV3-1	TRBJ1-1	CASSPGVRATGNTEAFF
TRBV29-1	TRBJ1-1	CSVQQEMNTEAFF
TRBV4-2	TRBJ1-2	CASSQFVEQGDGYTF
TRBV18	TRBJ2-6	CASSAGWAQVSSGANVLTF
TRBV29-1	TRBJ2-7	CSVAQGPGGAYEQYF
TRBV7-9	TRBJ2-2	CASSLVETGELFF
TRBV7-9	TRBJ2-2	CASSWTRGANTGELFF
TRBV7-9	TRBJ2-7	CASSFLGSTSYEQYF
TRBV9	TRBJ1-2	CASSHRSSGTIEGNYGYTF
TRBV30	TRBJ2-5	CAWTQGHTYQETQYF
TRBV11-3	TRBJ2-3	CASSLGSYSGSTDTQYF
TRBV29-1	TRBJ2-3	CSVGEQNTDTQYF
TRBV24-1	TRBJ2-1	CATSDGLAAYNEQFF
TRBV9	TRBJ2-5	CASSVSGKETQYF
TRBV7-3	TRBJ2-3	CASSLGGQGGDTQYF
TRBV4-3	TRBJ2-1	CASRATGLEEGNEQFF
TRBV29-1	TRBJ2-5	CSGAGQGGETQYF
TRBV7-2	TRBJ2-5	CASSPAQGNQETQYF
TRBV27	TRBJ1-2	CASSLPTEVDFTF
TRBV12-3/TRBV12-4	TRBJ2-1	CASSLSGSKGLEVFF
TRBV20-1	TRBJ2-1	CSGSAPSYNEQFF
TRBV7-9	TRBJ2-7	CASTENSPLIYEQYF
TRBV9	TRBJ2-1	CASSSGSRNEQFF
TRBV7-9	TRBJ2-7	CASSLGFAEQYF
TRBV4-1	TRBJ2-1	CASSLQTGTGLNEQFF
TRBV11-2	TRBJ2-1	CASSLTAGEQFF
TRBV7-2	TRBJ2-7	CASSSVGSSSYEQYF
TRBV29-1	TRBJ2-6	CSVAGEIGGANVLTF